This is a list of T cell receptor beta chains from one sample in a study of T-cell memory formation after mild COVID-19. TCRdb called the 5' RACE reads again in MiXCR, with one record for every CDR3 protein. Here the sample spans 350,000 to 450,000 distinct CDR3 sequences, 20% being singletons. The sequenced material came from PBMCs or a T cell subset sorted from them (not recorded which). The source is an adult woman who had mild COVID-19 (a few samples of this study predate the infection). Cell type and time point are not known. CDR3s include the opening cysteine and the closing phenylalanine or tryptophan. D genes are given only for firm matches. Clone size is shown for a subset of rows, as once, few, many or a class of expanded clone.

.,TRBJ2-5,.,TRBV3-1,TGTGCCAGCAGTACGGGACACGGGCAGGAAGAGACCCAGTACTTC,CASSTGHGQEETQYF
.,TRBJ2-7,few,TRBV4-1,TGCGCCAGCAGCCAAGAATTCCCCATCGGTGCGGAGACCTACGAGCAGTACTTC,CASSQEFPIGAETYEQYF
TRBD2,TRBJ2-7,few,TRBV3-1,TGTGCCAGCAGGCAAGCCCGGGGGGGCTCCTACGAGCAGTACTTC,CASRQARGGSYEQYF
TRBD2,TRBJ2-1,.,TRBV3-1,TGTGCCAGCAGCCCCCCTCTAGCGGTCTACAATGAGCAGTTCTTC,CASSPPLAVYNEQFF
.,TRBJ2-5,.,TRBV7-7,TGTGCCAGCAGCCCAGGGCGACTACTCCAAGAGACCCAGTACTTC,CASSPGRLLQETQYF
.,TRBJ1-1,few,TRBV6-1,TGTGCCAGCAGACCGGAGGGACACCCGAACACTGAAGCTTTCTTT,CASRPEGHPNTEAFF
.,TRBJ2-7,.,TRBV24-1,TGTGCCACCAGTGACAGGTTAACCTACGAGCAGTACTTC,CATSDRLTYEQYF
.,TRBJ2-7,.,TRBV6-6,TGTGCCAGCAGTCACGACGGGGTCCCAGCCTACGAGCAGTACTTC,CASSHDGVPAYEQYF
.,TRBJ1-5,.,TRBV5-6,TGTGTCACAGGGAAATGGGGGAGACTAGACAGCAATCAGCCCCAGCATTTT,CVTGKWGRLDSNQPQHF
.,TRBJ1-1,.,TRBV5-8,TGTGCCAGCAGCTTATATTTAGGGACTGAAGCTTTCTTT,CASSLYLGTEAFF
.,TRBJ2-2,.,TRBV7-3,TGTGCCAGCAGCTTATTACAGGGCGCCGGGGAGCTGTTTTTT,CASSLLQGAGELFF
.,TRBJ2-7,.,TRBV12-3/TRBV12-4,TGTGCCAGCAGCCCAAGAGCGGCATACTCCTACGAGCAGTACTTC,CASSPRAAYSYEQYF
TRBD1,TRBJ1-2,.,TRBV7-9,TGTGCCAGCAGCTTACCGACAGGGCCCAGGGCTAACTATGGCTACACCTTC,CASSLPTGPRANYGYTF
TRBD1,TRBJ1-1,.,TRBV7-9,TGTGCCAGCAGCTTCGACAGGGATGATGACACTGAAGCTTTCTTT,CASSFDRDDDTEAFF
.,TRBJ1-2,.,TRBV5-4,TGTGCCAGCAGCCCAGGTGGGGGGCTTTATGGCTACACCTTC,CASSPGGGLYGYTF
.,TRBJ2-5,.,TRBV19,TGTGCCAGTAGTATAGGGGGACCGCTACAAGAGACCCAGTACTTC,CASSIGGPLQETQYF
TRBD1,TRBJ2-3,.,TRBV7-6,TGTGCCAGCAGCTTACCTCCGGACAGGGCTGAAAATACGCAGTATTTT,CASSLPPDRAENTQYF
.,TRBJ2-5,.,TRBV7-9,TGTGCCAGCAGCTTCAGGAGTGGGGGCCCCATCTCTCGGCAAGAGACCCAGTACTTC,CASSFRSGGPISRQETQYF
.,TRBJ1-3,.,TRBV3-1,TGTGCCAGCAGCCAATCGGCACAGGGATGGAACACCATATATTTT,CASSQSAQGWNTIYF
.,TRBJ1-2,few,TRBV20-1,TGCAGTGCTAGAGCCTCCCCGGCGGGTTTTGATGGCTACACCTTC,CSARASPAGFDGYTF
.,TRBJ2-7,few,TRBV5-1,TGCGCCAGCAGCGTTGGTGGCGAGCAGTACTTC,CASSVGGEQYF
.,TRBJ2-1,.,TRBV27,TGTGCCAGCAGCCACGGACAGTTGCAGTTCTTC,CASSHGQLQFF
.,TRBJ1-1,.,TRBV7-3,TGTGCCAGCAGCGGGGGAAGAGAGGTTTCTGAAGCTTTCTTT,CASSGGREVSEAFF
TRBD1,TRBJ1-1,few,TRBV7-9,TGTGCCAGCAGCTTAGGGGGGACAGGTAGTGCTTTCTTT,CASSLGGTGSAFF
TRBD2,TRBJ2-3,many,TRBV7-2,TGTGCCAGCAGCTTCGCGGGACTAGCTAGGAGGGGCTCCACAGATACGCAGTATTTT,CASSFAGLARRGSTDTQYF
.,TRBJ1-5,.,TRBV6-2/TRBV6-3,TGTGCCAGCAGTTATGGAGTTGGGGAATCTGGCCGTCAGCCCCAGCATTTT,CASSYGVGESGRQPQHF
.,TRBJ2-3,many,TRBV6-5,TGTGCCAGCAGTTACAGGGGAGATACGCAGTATTTT,CASSYRGDTQYF
TRBD1,TRBJ2-1,.,TRBV20-1,TGCAGTGCTAGGACAGGGGGCTCTCTTTCCTACAATGAGCAGTTCTTC,CSARTGGSLSYNEQFF
TRBD1,TRBJ2-3,few,TRBV4-1,TGCGCCAGCAGCCAAGTGGGCACAGGGGTTTCGGATACGCAGTATTTT,CASSQVGTGVSDTQYF
.,TRBJ2-7,.,TRBV7-9,TGTGCCAGCAGCCGTGCAGACTACGAGCAGTACTTC,CASSRADYEQYF
.,TRBJ1-4,few,TRBV21-1,TGTGCCAGCAGCATGTGTGGAGCCCTTCCACTTAATGAAAAACTGTTTTTT,CASSMCGALPLNEKLFF
.,TRBJ2-1,.,TRBV6-2/TRBV6-3,TGTGCCAGCAGTCAACATTCACTAGCCCCCTCCTACAGTGAGCAGTTCTTC,CASSQHSLAPSYSEQFF
TRBD1,TRBJ2-7,.,TRBV25-1,TGTGCCAGCGTCGGGACAGGTGCTTACGAGCAGTACTTC,CASVGTGAYEQYF
.,TRBJ2-3,few,TRBV6-2/TRBV6-3,TGTGCCAGCAGAAAAATAGGCCCTAACGTAGATACGCAGTATTTT,CASRKIGPNVDTQYF
.,TRBJ1-1,many,TRBV7-9,TGTGCCAGCAGCGTCGGGACTTTCGAACAGCCTTTCTTT,CASSVGTFEQPFF
.,TRBJ2-2,.,TRBV6-5,TGTGCCATAAGGGGGGCCCCGAACACCGGGGAGCTGTTTTTT,CAIRGAPNTGELFF
TRBD1,TRBJ2-7,few,TRBV12-3/TRBV12-4,TGTGCCAGCAGTCCTACCCAGGGGGAAGGCTACGAGCAGTACTTC,CASSPTQGEGYEQYF